This T cell receptor (beta chain) was identified during a study of cytomegalovirus exposure and HLA in healthy donors. Broader study findings: Confirmation was obtained in vitro that three CMV-associated chains are specific for CMV antigens. The study flagged approximately 180 TCR beta chains as cytomegalovirus-associated.

Produced via immunoSEQ multiplex PCR; TCRdb's table is partial and in-frame only. This table has about 240,000 clones, approximately 83% appearing once. Germline V gene lookup returns CDR1 SQVTM and CDR2 ANQGSEA. The trim removed 6 bases at V and 4 bases at J, leaving 7 bases unmatched. The CDR3 covers 13 residues. A word on this clone: No antigen is known for it.

Specimen: PBMCs. The genes are TRBV29-1 and TRBJ2-7; 9 bases fit TRBD1. This receptor was identified in a woman aged 25 to 45 in good health and CMV-seropositive. In nucleotides, the CDR3 is TGCAGCGTCCTCCTGGGACAGGGATACGAGCAGTACTTC. Amino acids: CSVLLGQGYEQYF.